The 29 T cell receptor beta chains below come from one sample, sequenced in a study of vaccination and CD4 T cells after COVID-19. Treatment denoted: roughly 10-day PBMC culture with coronavirus spike peptide pools or control peptides (ViraFEST assay). Cultured CD4+ T-cell DNA underwent Oncomine TCR Beta short-read sequencing. One entry per CDR3 protein results from TCRdb running MiXCR on the PCR reads. Of around 10,000 distinct CDR3 sequences detected, about two fifths appear once; the ten largest clones hold roughly 28%. Antigens for these TCRs are unknown. What was sequenced was CD4+ T cells from blood, cultured in vitro. The receptors were sampled from a human donor who had recovered from COVID-19.

The chain has TRBV6-4 and TRBJ1-1, with TRBD1 as a possible D gene (5 bases). The length of the CDR3 is 13 residues. Per the germline V gene, CDR1 is MRHNA and CDR2 is SNTAGT. V was trimmed by 3 bases and J by 8 bases, leaving 13 bases between them. The CDR3 DNA is TGTGCCAGCAGTGATCGGGCAGGGTTCGAAGCTTTCTTT. Translated, it gives CASSDRAGFEAFF.

This clonotype was seen only a few times. This chain uses TRBV7-2 with TRBJ2-3, with 10 positions matching TRBD2. This CDR3 comprises 16 residues. CDR1 is SGHTA and CDR2 is FQGNSA in the germline V gene. Trimming removed 5 bases from V and 0 bases from J; junction bases left unmatched: 5. In nucleotides, the CDR3 is TGTGCCAGCAGCCTTATAGCGGGGGGTAGCACAGATACGCAGTATTTT. It translates to CASSLIAGGSTDTQYF.

This clonotype was recorded a few times. The chain has TRBV20-1 and TRBJ2-5; maybe TRBD1 (6 bases). V lost 3 bases and J 2 bases, leaving 10 bases between the germline ends. The germline CDR1 and CDR2 sequences are DFQATT and SNEGSKA (reference sequence). The length of the CDR3 is 13 residues. The CDR3: CSASDRRQETQYF. In nucleotides, the CDR3 is TGCAGTGCTAGCGACAGGAGACAAGAGACCCAGTACTTC.

The rearrangement uses TRBV19 and TRBJ1-2, with TRBD1 matching 7 bases. V was pared by 1 base and J by 4 bases, with 3 bases of the junction left unmatched. Germline lookup yields CDR1 LNHDA and CDR2 SQIVND (reference sequence). This CDR3 region has 14 residues. CDR3 in amino acids: CASSIGGQLYGYTF. Written as DNA, the CDR3 is TGTGCCAGTAGTATAGGGGGACAGCTCTATGGCTACACCTTC.

The V and J genes are TRBV7-9 and TRBJ1-6; possibly TRBD1 for D (6 bases). Trimming left V 8 bases short and J 8 bases short, with 16 bases between. CDR1 is SEHNR, CDR2 FQNEAQ, per germline (reference sequence). This CDR3 is built from 14 residues. The CDR3 region is CASDGGAWDSPLHF. The DNA of the CDR3 is TGTGCCAGCGACGGGGGGGCTTGGGATTCACCCCTCCACTTT.

J is TRBJ2-7 and V is TRBV6-1; unclear D gene. Germline CDR1 is MNHNS and CDR2 is SASEGT. V lost 4 bases, J lost 2 bases, and 3 bases lay in between. This CDR3 is 11 amino acids long. The CDR3 reads CASSVTYEQYF. DNA of the CDR3: TGTGCCAGCAGTGTCACCTACGAGCAGTACTTC.

This clonotype was seen only a few times. In nucleotides, the CDR3 is TGTGCCAGCAGCCAATCAGTGTCGACACGGCTGAACACTGAAGCTTTCTTT. Its protein is CASSQSVSTRLNTEAFF. The V gene is TRBV14, the J gene TRBJ1-1; D remains ambiguous. Germline V gene sequence: CDR1 SGHDN, CDR2 FVKESK. Trimming removed 2 bases at V and 0 bases at J, with 16 bases between. The CDR3 loop spans 17 amino acids.

This clonotype has a handful of counts. This chain links TRBV20-1 with TRBJ1-5; the D is unclear. Germline CDR1 DFQATT, CDR2 SNEGSKA (reference sequence). The CDR3 has 12 amino acids. V gave up 1 base and J gave up 5 bases, with 6 bases separating them. CDR3 sequence (DNA): TGCAGTGCTAGAGGAAAGGATCAGCCCCAGCATTTT. Its protein is CSARGKDQPQHF.

The CDR3 loop is CASSRDRPANTGELFF. In DNA, the CDR3 is TGTGCCAGCAGCCGGGACCGTCCCGCGAACACCGGGGAGCTGTTTTTT. The gene calls are TRBV7-2 and TRBJ2-2; perhaps D is TRBD1 or TRBD2 (5 bases each). Germline loops: CDR1 SGHTA, CDR2 FQGNSA. The CDR3 contains 16 residues. V was pared by 5 bases and J by 0 bases, with 13 bases between.

This clonotype is labeled as large. This rearrangement joins TRBV24-1 to TRBJ2-3; TRBD1 is a possible D gene (5 bases). The CDR3 totals 15 residues. Germline V gene lookup returns CDR1 KGHDR and CDR2 SFDVKD. Trimming pared 4 bases from V and 0 bases from J, leaving 10 bases between. CDR3: CATSDLRGSTDTQYF. DNA of the CDR3: TGTGCCACCAGTGACCTTAGGGGTAGCACAGATACGCAGTATTTT.

The chain carries TRBV6-5 and TRBJ1-3; possible D gene TRBD1, 5 bases. The CDR3 sequence is 14 residues long. V was trimmed by 2 bases and J by 9 bases, leaving 14 bases between them. The V gene's germline CDR1 is MNHEY and CDR2 SVGAGI. The CDR3 nucleotides are TGTGCCAGCAGTTACCGGGACGTAACCTCCACCATATATTTT. It encodes CASSYRDVTSTIYF.

This clonotype was found a few times. The chain carries TRBV6-1 and TRBJ1-5, with D uncertain. Trimming took off 6 bases at V and 0 bases at J, with 6 bases between the two ends. The length of the CDR3 is 13 residues. Germline V gene sequence: CDR1 MNHNS, CDR2 SASEGT. The CDR3: CASRRNSNQPQHF. The CDR3, as DNA: TGTGCCAGCAGGAGAAATAGCAATCAGCCCCAGCATTTT.

This chain connects TRBV28 to TRBJ1-1; no definite D call. This CDR3 comprises 14 residues. V shed 1 base and J shed 9 bases, with 15 bases lying between them. Germline V lookup: CDR1 MDHEN, CDR2 SYDVKM. Written as DNA, the CDR3 is TGTGCCAGCAGTTTATCAGGTGGCATACTCCAAGCTTTCTTT. This encodes CASSLSGGILQAFF.

The gene calls are TRBV28 and TRBJ2-2, with TRBD1 matching over 9 bases. CDR1 and CDR2 from the germline V gene are MDHEN and SYDVKM. The CDR3 length is 15 residues. Trimming cost V 7 bases and J 0 bases; bases outside gene matches: 3. The CDR3 DNA follows: TGTGCCAGCACTCGACAGGGGGCGAACACCGGGGAGCTGTTTTTT. As protein: CASTRQGANTGELFF.

The genes are TRBV18 and TRBJ2-1; 7 bases align to TRBD1. Germline V gene data show CDR1 as KGHSH and CDR2 as LQKENI. J lost 4 bases, V lost 3 bases, and 9 bases had no gene match. The CDR3 is 16 residues long. The CDR3 region is CASSPADRDVYNEQFF. DNA for the CDR3: TGTGCCAGCTCACCCGCCGACAGGGACGTTTACAATGAGCAGTTCTTC.

This clonotype was found a few times. The chain employs TRBV7-3 and TRBJ2-2; the match to TRBD1 covers 9 bases. This CDR3 comprises 15 residues. The germline gives CDR1 SGHTA, CDR2 FQGTGA. The J segment lost 6 bases and the V segment lost 6 bases, leaving 8 bases of the junction unmatched. CDR3 nucleotide sequence: TGTGCCAGCAGTTCGGGACAGGGCACAGCCGGGGAGCTGTTTTTT. It codes for CASSSGQGTAGELFF.

V usage is TRBV27 and J usage is TRBJ2-3, with D possibly matching TRBD2 (5 bases). V was trimmed by 0 bases and J by 9 bases, leaving 13 bases between them. The CDR3 sequence is 14 residues long. Germline assignment: CDR1 MNHEY and CDR2 SMNVEV (reference sequence). CDR3 loop: CASSLSSSHGTQYF. Written as DNA, the CDR3 is TGTGCCAGCAGTTTATCCTCTAGCCACGGAACGCAGTATTTT.

V is TRBV6-1 and J is TRBJ2-7; no definite D call. The CDR3 consists of 10 residues. Germline V gene sequence: CDR1 MNHNS, CDR2 SASEGT. V was trimmed by 4 bases and J by 6 bases, leaving 4 bases between them. The CDR3: CASSAPEQYF. The CDR3 DNA reads as TGTGCCAGCAGTGCGCCCGAGCAGTACTTC.

This clonotype was recorded a few times. The chain joins TRBV7-8 to TRBJ2-4; D unclear. CDR3 size: 13 residues. Per the germline V gene, CDR1 is SGHVS and CDR2 is FQNEAQ. Trimming cost V 3 bases and J 1 base, with 4 bases left between them. The CDR3 DNA reads as TGTGCCAGCAGCTTTCGGGCCAAAAACATTCAGTACTTC. Amino acid sequence: CASSFRAKNIQYF.

This clonotype occurred once. The V and J genes are TRBV29-1 and TRBJ2-3; 10 bases fit TRBD1. Per germline, CDR1 SQVTM and CDR2 ANQGSEA. The length of the CDR3 is 13 residues. The CDR3 protein is CGTTGGITDTQYF. CDR3 nucleotides: TGCGGAACGACAGGGGGCATCACAGATACGCAGTATTTT.

The chain is built from TRBV7-3 and TRBJ1-2; 10 bases line up with TRBD1. The V and J ends lost 0 bases and 0 bases, in that order; junction bases with no gene match: 4. The germline V gene has CDR1 SGHTA and CDR2 FQGTGA. The CDR3 extends over 17 amino acids. This CDR3 is CASSLTSGTGANYGYTF. CDR3 nucleotides: TGTGCCAGCAGCTTAACTTCCGGGACAGGGGCTAACTATGGCTACACCTTC.

This chain links TRBV5-1 with TRBJ2-3, with D tentatively TRBD1 (6 bases). Germline-derived CDR1 and CDR2 are SGHRS and YFSETQ. Deletions cut 1 base from V and 0 bases from J, with 12 bases between. This CDR3 spans 16 amino acids. For the CDR3, the DNA is TGCGCCAGCAGCTTGCCGGACAGATCTAGCACAGATACGCAGTATTTT. Its protein is CASSLPDRSSTDTQYF.

This clonotype came up a few times. This chain's CDR3 is CASSWEERDTQYF. The DNA for the CDR3 is TGTGCCAGTAGCTGGGAGGAGAGAGATACGCAGTATTTT. The chain links TRBV19 to TRBJ2-3; D is possibly TRBD2 (6 bases). CDR1 is LNHDA, CDR2 SQIVND, per germline (reference sequence). V was trimmed by 6 bases and J by 5 bases, leaving 12 bases between them. The CDR3 covers 13 residues.

The gene calls are TRBV6-1 and TRBJ1-1; 9 bases match TRBD1. This CDR3 is 17 amino acids long. The ends lost 3 bases at V and 11 bases at J; junction bases unmatched: 19. CDR1 and CDR2 (germline): MNHNS, SASEGT. The CDR3 reads CASSDPGTGSSFSIAFF. As DNA, the CDR3 is TGTGCCAGCAGTGATCCCGGGACAGGGTCCTCTTTCTCTATTGCTTTCTTT.

The chain employs TRBV10-3 and TRBJ2-7; D may be TRBD1 or TRBD2 (5 bases each). V lost 7 bases, J lost 5 bases, and 18 bases lay in between. Germline CDR1 ENHRY, CDR2 SYGVKD. The CDR3 totals 14 residues. The CDR3: CAITQASGTHEQYF. CDR3 DNA sequence: TGTGCCATCACGCAAGCTTCAGGGACCCACGAGCAGTACTTC.

V gene TRBV6-5 combines with J gene TRBJ1-2; D remains ambiguous. Trimming removed 0 bases at V and 0 bases at J, with 8 bases between. This CDR3 has 15 residues. Germline loops: CDR1 MNHEY, CDR2 SVGAGI. DNA for the CDR3: TGTGCCAGCAGTTACTCGCCGATAACTAACTATGGCTACACCTTC. This sequence encodes CASSYSPITNYGYTF.

By its share, this clonotype is large. The rearrangement joins TRBV7-2 to TRBJ2-3, with unresolved D. V was cut by 2 bases and J by 0 bases, with 9 bases left in between. The CDR3 is made up of 15 amino acids. Germline-derived CDR1 and CDR2 are SGHTA and FQGNSA. The CDR3 region is CASSLNYLSTDTQYF. The CDR3 coding sequence is TGTGCCAGCAGCTTAAACTACCTTAGCACAGATACGCAGTATTTT.

The chain uses TRBV30 and TRBJ2-2, with 9 bases fitting TRBD1. Germline V gene sequence: CDR1 GTSNPN, CDR2 SVGIG (reference sequence). With V trimmed by 5 bases and J by 2 bases, 6 bases remained unmatched. The CDR3 is made up of 15 amino acids. Here the CDR3 reads CAWPQDRGNTGELFF. The CDR3 DNA reads as TGTGCCTGGCCGCAGGACAGGGGTAACACCGGGGAGCTGTTTTTT.

The rearrangement uses TRBV18 and TRBJ1-1; 8 bases are shared with TRBD1. The J segment lost 5 bases and the V segment lost 2 bases, leaving 7 bases of the junction unmatched. The CDR3 runs 15 residues. Germline-derived CDR1 and CDR2 are KGHSH and LQKENI. The CDR3 coding sequence is TGTGCCAGCTCACCATCCGGGACAGGACTGACTGAAGCTTTCTTT. Translating gives CASSPSGTGLTEAFF.